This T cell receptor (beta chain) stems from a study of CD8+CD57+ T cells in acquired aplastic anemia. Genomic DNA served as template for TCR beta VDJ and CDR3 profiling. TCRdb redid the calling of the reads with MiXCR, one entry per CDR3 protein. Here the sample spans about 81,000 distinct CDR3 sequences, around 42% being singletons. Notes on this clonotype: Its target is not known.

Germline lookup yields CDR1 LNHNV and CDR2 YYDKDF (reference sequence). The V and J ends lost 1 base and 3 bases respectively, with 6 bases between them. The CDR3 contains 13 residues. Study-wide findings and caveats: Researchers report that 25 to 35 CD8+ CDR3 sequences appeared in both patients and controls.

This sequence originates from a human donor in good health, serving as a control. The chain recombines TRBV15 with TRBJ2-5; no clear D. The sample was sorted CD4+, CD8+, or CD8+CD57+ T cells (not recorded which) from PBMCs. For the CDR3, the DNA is TGTGCCACCAGCAGAGTTGGGGAAGAGACCCAGTACTTC. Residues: CATSRVGEETQYF.